A selection of T cell receptor beta chains follows, all from one sample in a study of blood T cells in healthy people across ages. Each CDR3 protein is one row after TCRdb ran MiXCR on the 5' RACE reads. The sample yields just under 900,000 distinct CDR3 sequences, 25% to 30% seen once. The sequenced sample was blood. The source is a woman of 80 years or more in good health. Both conserved end residues are part of each CDR3. A D gene is named only where the DNA matches it firmly. Some rows have no size entry. The others give once, few or many, or a class for an expanded clone.

j_call clone_size v_call d_call cdr3_length cdr3_aa cdr3_nt
TRBJ2-7 many TRBV20-1 - 14 CSATDRSSSYEQYF TGCAGTGCCACTGACAGGTCCAGCTCCTACGAGCAGTACTTC
TRBJ2-3 many TRBV5-6 - 14 CASTLEVGEDTQYF TGTGCCAGCACCCTGGAAGTGGGGGAAGATACGCAGTATTTT
TRBJ2-3 few TRBV2 - 13 CASNPFSTDTQYF TGTGCCAGCAACCCCTTCAGCACAGATACGCAGTATTTT
TRBJ2-7 - TRBV20-1 - 13 CSASPEGLYEQYF TGCAGTGCTAGCCCGGAGGGACTCTACGAGCAGTACTTC
TRBJ1-1 few TRBV11-3 - 14 CASSSRGEDTEAFF TGTGCCAGCAGCTCTAGGGGAGAGGACACTGAAGCTTTCTTT
TRBJ1-2 many TRBV20-1 TRBD1 15 CSARVGDRVVYGYTF TGCAGTGCTAGAGTGGGGGACAGGGTGGTCTATGGCTACACCTTC
TRBJ2-1 many TRBV2 - 13 CASSAAEGHEQFF TGTGCCAGCAGTGCGGCCGAAGGGCATGAGCAGTTCTTC
TRBJ1-5 few TRBV2 - 10 CAIGEQPQHF TGTGCCATAGGGGAACAGCCCCAGCATTTT
TRBJ2-1 many TRBV20-1 TRBD2 17 CSALLAGIAQSYNEQFF TGCAGTGCTCTACTAGCGGGAATAGCTCAGTCCTACAATGAGCAGTTCTTC
TRBJ1-6 many TRBV28 - 14 CASSLLGGSSPLHF TGTGCCAGCAGTTTACTGGGTGGGAGTTCACCCCTCCACTTT
TRBJ2-3 many TRBV12-3/TRBV12-4 TRBD2 15 CASSVTSHLTDTQYF TGTGCCAGCAGTGTGACTAGCCACTTGACAGATACGCAGTATTTT
TRBJ2-4 - TRBV7-2 TRBD1 15 CASGQDRGQYNEQYF TGTGCCAGCGGTCAAGACAGGGGGCAATACAATGAGCAGTACTTC
TRBJ2-7 - TRBV27 TRBD1 14 CASSFIQGSVEQYF TGTGCCAGCAGTTTCATACAGGGGTCCGTCGAGCAGTACTTC
TRBJ2-2 - TRBV20-1 - 15 CSASPGGHGTGELFF TGCAGTGCTAGTCCCGGGGGGCATGGCACCGGGGAGCTGTTTTTT
TRBJ1-6 few TRBV4-3 - 15 CASSQEQVYNSPLHF TGCGCCAGCAGCCAAGAGCAGGTCTATAATTCACCCCTCCACTTT
TRBJ2-1 many TRBV4-3 - 17 CASSQEPADLVYNEQFF TGCGCCAGCAGCCAAGAACCGGCAGATTTGGTCTACAATGAGCAGTTCTTC
TRBJ2-7 - TRBV5-1 - 14 CASREGPSSYEQYF TGCGCCAGCAGGGAGGGCCCTTCCTCCTACGAGCAGTACTTC
TRBJ1-1 - TRBV7-2 - 16 CASSLGLGRKNTEAFF TGTGCCAGCAGCTTAGGGTTGGGACGGAAGAACACTGAAGCTTTCTTT
TRBJ2-5 few TRBV11-2 - 16 CASSPGTVPLWETQYF TGTGCCAGCAGCCCCGGGACTGTCCCTCTCTGGGAGACCCAGTACTTC
TRBJ1-4 many TRBV27 - 15 CASSLSRLTNEKLFF TGTGCCAGCAGTTTATCGAGGCTAACTAATGAAAAACTGTTTTTT
TRBJ1-5 few TRBV6-5 - 15 CAMGDGTNSNQPQHF TGTGCCATGGGGGACGGGACAAATAGCAATCAGCCCCAGCATTTT
TRBJ2-7 many TRBV27 - 13 CASIKSGASEQYF TGTGCCAGCATCAAAAGTGGGGCTAGCGAGCAGTACTTC
TRBJ1-2 - TRBV7-9 TRBD1 15 CASSRPGTDRYGYTF TGTGCCAGCAGCCGTCCGGGGACAGACCGCTATGGCTACACCTTC
TRBJ2-6 - TRBV18 TRBD2 21 CASSPPSWTSGGPSGANVLTF TGTGCCAGCTCACCACCCTCCTGGACTAGCGGGGGACCCTCTGGGGCCAACGTCCTGACTTTC
TRBJ2-1 many TRBV12-3/TRBV12-4 TRBD1 15 CASSLSQGAWNEQFF TGTGCCAGCAGTTTGTCACAGGGGGCCTGGAATGAGCAGTTCTTC
TRBJ2-5 many TRBV20-1 - 14 CSANPNRGLETQYF TGCAGTGCTAACCCGAACAGGGGACTAGAGACCCAGTACTTC
TRBJ1-2 - TRBV3-1 TRBD1 15 CASSPTGLPDYGYTF TGTGCCAGCAGCCCGACAGGGCTTCCGGACTATGGCTACACCTTC
TRBJ2-3 many TRBV20-1 - 14 CSAPGSSSTDTQYF TGCAGTGCCCCAGGGAGTTCTAGCACAGATACGCAGTATTTT
TRBJ2-1 - TRBV5-6 - 19 CASSSLDRSPRLSYNEQFF TGTGCCAGCAGCTCGCTCGACCGATCCCCAAGGCTCTCCTACAATGAGCAGTTCTTC
TRBJ2-5 many TRBV9 - 14 CASSVDHRGETQYF TGTGCCAGCAGCGTAGATCACCGGGGAGAGACCCAGTACTTC
TRBJ2-3 many TRBV12-3/TRBV12-4 - 14 CASRDRLDTDTQYF TGTGCCAGCAGAGACAGATTAGACACAGATACGCAGTATTTT
TRBJ1-1 - TRBV10-3 TRBD1 13 CAIKRPGGNEAFF TGTGCCATCAAGCGACCAGGGGGTAATGAAGCTTTCTTT
TRBJ1-2 - TRBV3-1 - 15 CASSQESVSSYGYTF TGTGCCAGCAGCCAAGAATCGGTCAGTTCCTATGGCTACACCTTC
TRBJ1-1 few TRBV3-1 - 14 CASSQGIIREGAFF TGTGCCAGCAGCCAAGGAATAATTCGAGAGGGCGCTTTCTTT
TRBJ2-5 - TRBV24-1 - 14 CATREGYHLETQYF TGTGCCACCAGGGAAGGGTACCACCTTGAGACCCAGTACTTC
TRBJ2-4 many TRBV15 - 17 CATSRDPGLGAKNIQYF TGTGCCACCAGCAGAGATCCGGGGTTGGGGGCCAAAAACATTCAGTACTTC
TRBJ2-3 - TRBV24-1 - 14 CATSEYSSTDTQYF TGTGCCACCAGTGAATACAGCAGCACAGATACGCAGTATTTT
TRBJ2-3 many TRBV14 - 12 CASSQITDTQYF TGTGCCAGCAGCCAAATAACAGATACGCAGTATTTT
TRBJ2-2 - TRBV6-2/TRBV6-3 - 13 CASSPRVNGELFF TGTGCCAGCAGTCCCAGGGTTAACGGGGAGCTGTTTTTT
TRBJ2-3 many TRBV4-3 - 15 CASSQEGAYTDTQYF TGCGCCAGCAGCCAAGAAGGGGCCTACACAGATACGCAGTATTTT
TRBJ1-5 many TRBV7-2 - 13 CASSPHSNQPQHF TGTGCCAGCAGCCCACATAGCAATCAGCCCCAGCATTTT
TRBJ2-5 many TRBV5-5 - 15 CASSLQRGLVETQYF TGTGCCAGCAGCTTGCAAAGGGGTTTGGTGGAGACCCAGTACTTC
TRBJ2-7 many TRBV20-1 TRBD2 16 CSALSPSGLGAWEQYF TGCAGTGCTTTGTCGCCTTCCGGACTAGGGGCCTGGGAGCAGTACTTC
TRBJ2-7 - TRBV19 - 16 CASSPGRGGQSYEQYF TGTGCCAGTAGCCCGGGTCGGGGCGGACAGTCCTACGAGCAGTACTTC
TRBJ2-2 few TRBV6-2/TRBV6-3 TRBD1 15 CASRGGTGVTGELFF TGTGCCAGCAGGGGGGGGACAGGGGTCACCGGGGAGCTGTTTTTT
TRBJ1-1 few TRBV7-2 - 13 CASSIFGGTEAFF TGTGCCAGCAGCATATTCGGGGGCACTGAAGCTTTCTTT
TRBJ2-7 - TRBV27 TRBD1 15 CASSLSRTGIYEQYF TGTGCCAGCAGTTTATCCCGGACAGGGATCTATGAGCAGTACTTC
TRBJ2-1 many TRBV7-2 - 15 CASSLAQGGFNEQFF TGTGCCAGCAGCTTAGCCCAGGGGGGCTTCAATGAGCAGTTCTTC
TRBJ1-2 - TRBV14 - 13 CASSQAGYRGYTF TGTGCCAGCAGCCAAGCAGGGTATCGGGGCTACACCTTC
TRBJ1-1 many TRBV7-2 - 14 CASSTRRENTEAFF TGTGCCAGCAGCACGCGACGGGAGAACACTGAAGCTTTCTTT